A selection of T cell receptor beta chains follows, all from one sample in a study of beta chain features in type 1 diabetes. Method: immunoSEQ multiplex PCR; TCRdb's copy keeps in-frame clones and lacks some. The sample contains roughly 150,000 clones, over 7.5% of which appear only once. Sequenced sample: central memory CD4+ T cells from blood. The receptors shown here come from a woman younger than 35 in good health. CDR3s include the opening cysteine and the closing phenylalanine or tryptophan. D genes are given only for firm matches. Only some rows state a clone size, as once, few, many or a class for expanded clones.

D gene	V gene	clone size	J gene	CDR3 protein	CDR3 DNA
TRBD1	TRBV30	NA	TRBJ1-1	CAWSAKGGTGYSWAFF	TGTGCCTGGAGTGCAAAGGGCGGGACAGGGTATTCATGGGCTTTCTTT
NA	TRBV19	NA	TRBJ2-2	CASRWGRAGELFF	TGTGCCAGTCGATGGGGGCGAGCCGGGGAGCTGTTTTTT
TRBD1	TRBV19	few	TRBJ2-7	CASSPGQEIYEQYF	TGTGCCAGTAGTCCGGGACAGGAGATCTACGAGCAGTACTTC
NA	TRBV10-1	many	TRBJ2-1	CASSETFGTPQFF	TGCGCCAGCAGTGAGACCTTCGGGACACCCCAGTTCTTC
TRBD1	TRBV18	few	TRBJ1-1	CASSPGQLNLKAEAFF	TGTGCCAGCTCACCGGGACAGTTGAACTTAAAGGCTGAAGCTTTCTTT
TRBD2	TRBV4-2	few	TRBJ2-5	CASSLGAGGLQETQYF	TGTGCCAGCAGCCTGGGAGCGGGGGGTCTCCAAGAGACCCAGTACTTC
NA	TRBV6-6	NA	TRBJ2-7	CASSYLQGPYEQYF	TGTGCCAGCAGTTACTTGCAGGGGCCCTACGAGCAGTACTTC
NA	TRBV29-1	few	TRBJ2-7	CSVEDLHEQYF	TGCAGCGTTGAAGATCTCCACGAGCAGTACTTC
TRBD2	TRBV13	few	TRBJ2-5	CASSLLTSGGIETQYF	TGTGCCAGCAGCCTCCTGACTAGCGGGGGGATCGAGACCCAGTACTTC
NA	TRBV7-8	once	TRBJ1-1	CASSSQETNTEAFF	TGTGCCAGCAGCTCCCAGGAAACGAACACTGAAGCTTTCTTT
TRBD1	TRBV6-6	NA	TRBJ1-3	CAIALTGVTGNTIYF	TGTGCCATAGCACTGACAGGGGTCACTGGAAACACCATATATTTT
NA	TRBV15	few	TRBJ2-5	CATSRDPSVGNQYF	TGTGCCACCAGCAGAGATCCGAGCGTCGGGAACCAGTACTTC
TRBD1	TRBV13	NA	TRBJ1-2	CASSSAGTGGAYNGYTF	TGTGCCAGCAGCTCAGCCGGGACAGGGGGCGCCTACAATGGCTACACCTTC
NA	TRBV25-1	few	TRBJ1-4	CASSVSEKLFF	TGTGCCAGCAGCGTGAGTGAAAAACTGTTTTTT
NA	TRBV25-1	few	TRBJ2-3	CASSEPGGLRDTQYF	TGTGCCAGCAGTGAACCCGGGGGTCTCAGGGATACGCAGTATTTT
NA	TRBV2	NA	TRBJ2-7	CASSQDRGGTYEQYF	TGTGCCAGCAGCCAAGACAGGGGAGGGACCTACGAGCAGTACTTC
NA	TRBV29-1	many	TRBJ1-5	CSVASRGQPQHF	TGCAGCGTTGCAAGTCGCGGTCAGCCCCAGCATTTT
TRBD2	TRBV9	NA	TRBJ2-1	CASSVGTSGTYNEQFF	TGTGCCAGCAGCGTAGGCACTAGCGGGACCTACAATGAGCAGTTCTTC
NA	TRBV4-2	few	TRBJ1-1	CASSQDRGRDEAFF	TGTGCCAGCAGCCAAGACAGGGGTCGAGATGAAGCTTTCTTT
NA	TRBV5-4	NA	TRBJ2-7	CASSPGGYRADEQYF	TGTGCCAGCAGCCCCGGTGGGTACAGGGCCGACGAGCAGTACTTC
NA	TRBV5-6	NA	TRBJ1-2	CASSLDQYYGYTF	TGTGCCAGCAGCTTGGATCAGTACTATGGCTACACCTTC
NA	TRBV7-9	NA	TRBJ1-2	CASSATGDYGYTF	TGTGCCAGCAGCGCTACGGGGGATTATGGCTACACCTTC